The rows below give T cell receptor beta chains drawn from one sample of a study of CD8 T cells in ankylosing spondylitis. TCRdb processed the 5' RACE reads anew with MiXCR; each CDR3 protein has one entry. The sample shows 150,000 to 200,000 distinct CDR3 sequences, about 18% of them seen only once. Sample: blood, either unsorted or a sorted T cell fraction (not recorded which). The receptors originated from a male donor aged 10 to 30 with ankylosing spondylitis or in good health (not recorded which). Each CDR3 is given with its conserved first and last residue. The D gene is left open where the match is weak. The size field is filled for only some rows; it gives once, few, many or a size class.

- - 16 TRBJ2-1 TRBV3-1 CASSLVPTSPYNEQFF TGTGCCAGCAGCCTAGTTCCTACGTCGCCCTACAATGAGCAGTTCTTC
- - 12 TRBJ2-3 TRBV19 CASSSGRYTQYF TGTGCCAGTAGTAGCGGGCGGTATACGCAGTATTTT
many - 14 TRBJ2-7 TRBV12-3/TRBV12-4 CASSWGPPPDEQYF TGTGCCAGCTCTTGGGGGCCCCCGCCGGACGAGCAGTACTTC
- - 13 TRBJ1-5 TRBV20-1 CSARTGLNQPQHF TGCAGTGCTAGGACAGGCCTCAATCAGCCCCAGCATTTT
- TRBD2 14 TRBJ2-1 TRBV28 CASKTSGSLNEQFF TGTGCCAGCAAAACTAGCGGGAGCTTGAATGAGCAGTTCTTC
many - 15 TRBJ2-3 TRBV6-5 CASSGAGGLPDTQYF TGTGCCAGCTCGGGGGCAGGAGGGTTGCCAGATACGCAGTATTTT
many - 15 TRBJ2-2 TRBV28 CASSSPGQNTGELFF TGTGCCAGCAGTTCCCCGGGACAGAACACCGGGGAGCTGTTTTTT
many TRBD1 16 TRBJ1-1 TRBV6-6 CASSKMTGAMNTEAFF TGTGCCAGCAGTAAAATGACAGGGGCCATGAACACTGAAGCTTTCTTT
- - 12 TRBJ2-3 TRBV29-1 CSALRGTDTQYF TGCAGCGCCTTACGGGGGACAGATACGCAGTATTTT
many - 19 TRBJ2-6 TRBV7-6 CASSSKPSGALSGANVLTF TGTGCCAGCAGCTCGAAACCTTCAGGGGCCCTCTCTGGGGCCAACGTCCTGACTTTC
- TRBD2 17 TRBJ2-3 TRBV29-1 CSARPGTSGTSADTQYF TGCAGCGCTCGGCCCGGGACTAGCGGGACGTCCGCAGATACGCAGTATTTT
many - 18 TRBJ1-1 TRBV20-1 CSAREFAGGAPWNTEAFF TGCAGTGCTAGAGAGTTCGCGGGCGGGGCCCCCTGGAACACTGAAGCTTTCTTT
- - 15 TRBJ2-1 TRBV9 CASSGGPGSYNEQFF TGTGCCAGCAGCGGAGGGCCGGGCTCCTACAATGAGCAGTTCTTC
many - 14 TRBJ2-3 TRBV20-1 CSALSSDGTDTQYF TGCAGTGCCCTCTCTAGCGACGGCACAGATACGCAGTATTTT
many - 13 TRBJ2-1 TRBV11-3 CASSLDPTSEQFF TGTGCCAGCAGCTTAGATCCAACTAGCGAGCAGTTCTTC
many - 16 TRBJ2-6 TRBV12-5 CASGPPRVSGANVLTF TGTGCTAGTGGTCCACCCCGGGTGAGCGGGGCCAACGTCCTGACTTTC
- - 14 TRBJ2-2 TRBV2 CASTGLIGTGELFF TGTGCCAGCACCGGACTAATCGGAACCGGGGAGCTGTTTTTT
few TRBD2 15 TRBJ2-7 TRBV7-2 CASSLAGGRADEQYF TGTGCCAGCAGCTTAGCAGGCGGGAGGGCCGACGAGCAGTACTTC
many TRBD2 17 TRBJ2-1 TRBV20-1 CSARAIAGGPRYNEQFF TGCAGTGCTAGAGCAATTGCGGGAGGACCACGCTACAATGAGCAGTTCTTC
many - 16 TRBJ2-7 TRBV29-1 CSVTLHGQNSSYEQYF TGCAGCGTGACGCTTCATGGACAGAATAGCTCCTACGAGCAGTACTTC
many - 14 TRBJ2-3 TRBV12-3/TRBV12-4 CASTSRDSTDTQYF TGTGCCAGCACGTCCCGGGACAGCACAGATACGCAGTATTTT
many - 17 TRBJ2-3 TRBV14 CASSRYQSPRRTDTQYF TGTGCCAGCAGCCGCTATCAGAGCCCCCGACGCACAGATACGCAGTATTTT
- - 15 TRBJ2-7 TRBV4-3 CASSQDAEVRYEQYF TGCGCCAGCAGCCAAGATGCCGAGGTCCGGTACGAGCAGTACTTC
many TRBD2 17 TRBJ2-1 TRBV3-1 CASSQKALAGVENEQFF TGTGCCAGCAGCCAAAAAGCTCTAGCGGGAGTGGAAAATGAGCAGTTCTTC
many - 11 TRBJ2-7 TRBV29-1 CSVAVRGEQYF TGCAGCGTTGCCGTAAGGGGCGAGCAGTACTTC
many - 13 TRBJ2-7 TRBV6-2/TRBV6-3 CASSYSMYREQYF TGTGCCAGCAGTTACTCGATGTATCGGGAGCAGTACTTC
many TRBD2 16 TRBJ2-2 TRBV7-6 CASSFIAGDSTGELFF TGTGCCAGCAGCTTCATAGCGGGAGATAGCACCGGGGAGCTGTTTTTT
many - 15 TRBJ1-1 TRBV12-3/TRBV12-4 CASSFAGKQYTEAFF TGTGCCAGCAGTTTCGCCGGCAAGCAGTACACTGAAGCTTTCTTT
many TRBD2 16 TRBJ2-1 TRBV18 CASSPPRLAGGHEQFF TGTGCCAGCTCACCACCGAGGCTAGCGGGAGGGCATGAGCAGTTCTTC
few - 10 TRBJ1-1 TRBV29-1 CSYGHTEAFF TGCAGCTACGGCCACACTGAAGCTTTCTTT
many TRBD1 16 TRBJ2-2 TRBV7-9 CASSYTGGAFAGELFF TGTGCCAGCAGCTACACAGGGGGCGCGTTTGCCGGGGAGCTGTTTTTT
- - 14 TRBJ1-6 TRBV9 CASSVVGGPSPLHF TGTGCCAGCAGCGTAGTCGGGGGGCCCTCACCCCTCCACTTT
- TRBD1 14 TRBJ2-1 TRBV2 CASSARTGYNEQFF TGTGCCAGCAGTGCGCGGACAGGCTACAATGAGCAGTTCTTC
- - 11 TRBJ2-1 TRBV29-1 CSVPGVAEQFF TGCAGCGTTCCGGGGGTTGCTGAGCAGTTCTTC
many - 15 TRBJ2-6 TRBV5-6 CASRSGTGRANVLTF TGTGCCAGCAGGTCCGGGACGGGAAGGGCCAACGTCCTGACTTTC
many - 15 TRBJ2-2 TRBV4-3 CASSSGSLNTGELFF TGCGCCAGCAGTTCAGGGAGTTTAAACACCGGGGAGCTGTTTTTT
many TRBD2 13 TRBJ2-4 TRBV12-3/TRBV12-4 CASSGLGSNIQYF TGTGCCAGCTCGGGACTAGGTAGCAACATTCAGTACTTC
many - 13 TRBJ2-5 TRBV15 CATSRDREETQYF TGTGCCACCAGCAGAGATAGGGAGGAGACCCAGTACTTC
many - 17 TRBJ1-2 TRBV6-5 CASSYSRRDAGNYGYTF TGTGCCAGCAGTTACTCGAGAAGGGACGCCGGTAACTATGGCTACACCTTC
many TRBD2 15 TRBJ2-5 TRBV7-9 CASSLGREGLQTQYF TGTGCCAGCAGCTTAGGCCGGGAGGGCCTCCAGACCCAGTACTTC
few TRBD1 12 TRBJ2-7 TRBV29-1 CSVTDRPAEQYF TGCAGCGTTACGGACAGGCCAGCCGAGCAGTACTTC
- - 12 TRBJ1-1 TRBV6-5 CCVRIMNTEAFF TGTTGCGTCAGGATTATGAACACTGAAGCTTTCTTT
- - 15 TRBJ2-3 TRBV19 CASSIAAGTTDTQYF TGTGCCAGTAGTATAGCGGCGGGAACTACAGATACGCAGTATTTT
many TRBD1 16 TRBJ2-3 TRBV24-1 CATSDPGQGVTDTQYF TGTGCCACCAGTGACCCGGGACAGGGGGTCACAGATACGCAGTATTTT
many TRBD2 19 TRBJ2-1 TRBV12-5 CASGLPPLLAPSSYNEQFF TGTGCTAGTGGCCTACCACCTTTACTAGCGCCCAGCTCCTACAATGAGCAGTTCTTC